The source of this T cell receptor beta chain is a study of CD8 T cells in ankylosing spondylitis. The germline V gene encodes CDR1 MNHEY and CDR2 SVGAGI. Trimming cost V 4 bases and J 5 bases; bases outside gene matches: 7. CDR3 length: 16 residues. The study, taken as a whole, reports: Clones linked to disease were reported to show significant enrichment in matched ankylosing spondylitis synovial fluid. Made up of 7 to 9 highly homologous variants, a TCR beta motif appeared characteristic of ankylosing spondylitis blood. Previous work reported some of these motif variants in the synovial fluid and blood of reactive arthritis.

One entry per CDR3 protein, called by TCRdb with MiXCR from the 5' RACE reads. The profile shows about 250,000 distinct CDR3 sequences, roughly 32% of them singletons. This clonotype was found once. Its antigen remains unidentified. This sequence originates from a male donor with ankylosing spondylitis or in good health (not recorded which). Material: blood, either unsorted or a sorted T cell fraction (not recorded which). This sequence joins TRBV6-5 and TRBJ2-2; 10 positions match TRBD1. The CDR3 bases are TGTGCCAGCAGTTGGGGGGACAGGGGTCGAACCGGGGAGCTGTTTTTT. Translation gives CASSWGDRGRTGELFF.